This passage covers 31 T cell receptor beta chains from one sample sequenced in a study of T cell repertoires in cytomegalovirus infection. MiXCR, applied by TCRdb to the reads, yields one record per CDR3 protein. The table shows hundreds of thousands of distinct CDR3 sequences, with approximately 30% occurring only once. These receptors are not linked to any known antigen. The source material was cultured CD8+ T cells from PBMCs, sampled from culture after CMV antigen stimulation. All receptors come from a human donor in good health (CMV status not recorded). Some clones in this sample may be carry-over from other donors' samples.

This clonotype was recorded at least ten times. The chain's CDR3 is CASSLLDIYNEQFF. CDR3 coding DNA: TGTGCCAGCAGCTTGTTGGACATCTACAATGAGCAGTTCTTC. This chain connects TRBV5-6 to TRBJ2-1; maybe TRBD1 (5 bases). V was cut by 1 base and J by 3 bases, with 8 bases left in between. This CDR3 has 14 amino acids. Per the germline V gene, CDR1 is SGHDT and CDR2 is YYEEEE. Filled out from reference TRBV5-6 and TRBJ2-1, the complete variable domain reads DAGVTQSPTHLIKTRGQQVTLRCSPKSGHDTVSWYQQALGQGPQFIFQYYEEEERQRGNFPDRFSGHQFPNYSSELNVNALLLGDSALYLCASSLLDIYNEQFFGPGTRLTVL.

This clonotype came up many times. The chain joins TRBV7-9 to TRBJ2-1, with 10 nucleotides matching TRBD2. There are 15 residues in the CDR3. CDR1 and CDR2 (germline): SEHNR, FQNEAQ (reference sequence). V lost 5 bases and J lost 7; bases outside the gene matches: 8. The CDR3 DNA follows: TGTGCCAGCAGCCTACTAGCGGGGCAGACAAATGAGCAGTTCTTC. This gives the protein CASSLLAGQTNEQFF.

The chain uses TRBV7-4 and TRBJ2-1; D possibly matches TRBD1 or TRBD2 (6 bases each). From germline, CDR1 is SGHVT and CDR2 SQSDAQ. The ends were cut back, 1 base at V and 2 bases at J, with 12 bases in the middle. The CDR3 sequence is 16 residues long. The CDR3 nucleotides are TGTGCCAGCAGCTTAGTTCGGGGGCCCGCCTACAATGAGCAGTTCTTC. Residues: CASSLVRGPAYNEQFF.

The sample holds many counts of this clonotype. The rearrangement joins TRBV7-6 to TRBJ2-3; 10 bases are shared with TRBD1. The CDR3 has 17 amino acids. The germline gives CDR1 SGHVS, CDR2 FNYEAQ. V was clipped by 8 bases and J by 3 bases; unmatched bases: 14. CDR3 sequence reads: CASLASLADRGTDTQYF. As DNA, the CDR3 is TGTGCCAGCCTCGCCTCTCTAGCGGACAGGGGGACAGATACGCAGTATTTT.

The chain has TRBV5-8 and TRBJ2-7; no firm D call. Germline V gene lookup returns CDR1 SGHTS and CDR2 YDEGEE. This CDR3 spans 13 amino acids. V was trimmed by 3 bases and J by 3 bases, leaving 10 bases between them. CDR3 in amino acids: CASSWVGYYEQYV. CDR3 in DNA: TGTGCCAGCAGCTGGGTGGGGTACTACGAGCAGTACGTC.

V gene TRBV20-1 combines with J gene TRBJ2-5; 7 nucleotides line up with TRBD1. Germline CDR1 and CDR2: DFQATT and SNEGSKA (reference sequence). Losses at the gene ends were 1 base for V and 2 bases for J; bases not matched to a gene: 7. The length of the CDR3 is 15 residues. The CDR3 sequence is CSARVARGLQETQYF. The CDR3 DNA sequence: TGCAGTGCTAGAGTTGCTAGGGGGCTTCAAGAGACCCAGTACTTC.

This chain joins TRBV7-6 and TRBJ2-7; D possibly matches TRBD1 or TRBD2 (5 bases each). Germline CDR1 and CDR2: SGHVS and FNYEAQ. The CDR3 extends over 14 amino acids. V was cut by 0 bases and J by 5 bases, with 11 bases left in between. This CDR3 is CASSLAYGDHEQYF. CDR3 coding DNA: TGTGCCAGCAGCTTAGCGTACGGGGACCACGAGCAGTACTTC.

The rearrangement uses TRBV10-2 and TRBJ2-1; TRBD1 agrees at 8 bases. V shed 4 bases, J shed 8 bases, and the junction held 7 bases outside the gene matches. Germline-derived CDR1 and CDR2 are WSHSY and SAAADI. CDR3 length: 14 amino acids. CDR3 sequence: CASSAWTGSDEQFF. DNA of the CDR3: TGCGCCAGCAGTGCCTGGACAGGGAGCGATGAGCAGTTCTTC.

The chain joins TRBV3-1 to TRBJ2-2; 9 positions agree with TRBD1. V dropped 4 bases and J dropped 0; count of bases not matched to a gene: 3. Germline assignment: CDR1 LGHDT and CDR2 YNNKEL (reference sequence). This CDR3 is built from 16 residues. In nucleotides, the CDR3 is TGTGCCAGCAGCCGCCGGACAGGGGCGAACACCGGGGAGCTGTTTTTT. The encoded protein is CASSRRTGANTGELFF.

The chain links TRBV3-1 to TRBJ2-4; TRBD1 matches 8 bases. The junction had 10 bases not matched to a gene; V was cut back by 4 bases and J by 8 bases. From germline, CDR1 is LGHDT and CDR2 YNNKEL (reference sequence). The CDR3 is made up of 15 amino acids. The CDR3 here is CASSPISQGEDIQYF. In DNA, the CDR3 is TGTGCCAGCAGCCCCATCTCACAGGGGGAGGACATTCAGTACTTC.

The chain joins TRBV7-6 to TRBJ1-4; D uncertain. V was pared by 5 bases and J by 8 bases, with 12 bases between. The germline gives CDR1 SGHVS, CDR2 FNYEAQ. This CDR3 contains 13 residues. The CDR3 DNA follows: TGTGCCAGCAGCAAAAGGCTCGGCGAAAAACTGTTTTTT. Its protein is CASSKRLGEKLFF.

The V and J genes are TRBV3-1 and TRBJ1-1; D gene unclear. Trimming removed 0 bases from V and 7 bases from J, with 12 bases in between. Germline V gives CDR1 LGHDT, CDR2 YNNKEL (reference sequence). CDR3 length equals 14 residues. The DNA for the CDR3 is TGTGCCAGCAGCCAAGATGATCTTCGGGGTGAAGCTTTCTTT. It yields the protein CASSQDDLRGEAFF.

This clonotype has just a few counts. The CDR3 nucleotides read TGTGCCAGCAGCAAGAAACAGGGGCCTGGCTACACCTTC. The encoded protein is CASSKKQGPGYTF. The chain couples TRBV7-9 to TRBJ1-2; TRBD1 agrees at 7 bases. CDR3 size: 13 residues. The junction had 7 bases not matched to a gene; V was cut back by 5 bases and J by 7 bases. Germline lookup yields CDR1 SEHNR and CDR2 FQNEAQ (reference sequence).

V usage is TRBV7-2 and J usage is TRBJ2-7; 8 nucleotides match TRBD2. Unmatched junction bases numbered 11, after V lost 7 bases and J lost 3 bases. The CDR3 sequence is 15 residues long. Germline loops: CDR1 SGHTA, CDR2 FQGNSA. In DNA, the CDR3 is TGTGCCAGCAACATAATAGCGGGGACAAGCTACGAGCAGTACTTC. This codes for CASNIIAGTSYEQYF.

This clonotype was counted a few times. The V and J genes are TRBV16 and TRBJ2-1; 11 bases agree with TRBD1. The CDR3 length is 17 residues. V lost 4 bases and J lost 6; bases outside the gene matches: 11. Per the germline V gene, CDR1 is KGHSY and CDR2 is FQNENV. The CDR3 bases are TGTGCCAGCAGCCCTCCGGGGGGACAGGGGGTGTCCAATGAGCAGTTCTTC. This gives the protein CASSPPGGQGVSNEQFF.

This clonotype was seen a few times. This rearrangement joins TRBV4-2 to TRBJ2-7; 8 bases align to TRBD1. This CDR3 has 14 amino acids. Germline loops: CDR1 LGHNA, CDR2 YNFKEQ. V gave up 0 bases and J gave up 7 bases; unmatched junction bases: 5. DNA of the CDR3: TGTGCCAGCAGCCAAGATGCGACAGGGGATGAGCAGTACTTC. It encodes CASSQDATGDEQYF.

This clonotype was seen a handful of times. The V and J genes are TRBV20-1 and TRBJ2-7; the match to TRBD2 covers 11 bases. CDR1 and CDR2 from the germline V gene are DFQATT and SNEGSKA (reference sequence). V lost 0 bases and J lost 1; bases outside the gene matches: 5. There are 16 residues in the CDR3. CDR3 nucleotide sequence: TGCAGTGCTAGAGATGCTAGCGGGGGGCCTTCCTACGAGCAGTACTTC. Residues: CSARDASGGPSYEQYF.

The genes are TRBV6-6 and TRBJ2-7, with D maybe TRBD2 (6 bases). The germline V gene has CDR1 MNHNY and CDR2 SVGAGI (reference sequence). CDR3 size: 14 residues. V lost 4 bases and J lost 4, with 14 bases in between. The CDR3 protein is CASSLRGRSYEQYV. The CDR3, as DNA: TGTGCCAGCAGTTTGCGGGGCCGTAGTTACGAGCAGTACGTC.

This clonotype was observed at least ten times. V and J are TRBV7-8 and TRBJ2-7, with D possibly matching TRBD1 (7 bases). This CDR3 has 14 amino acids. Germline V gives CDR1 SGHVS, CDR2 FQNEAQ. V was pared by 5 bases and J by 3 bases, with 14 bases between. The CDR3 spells CASSPGGYNYEQYF. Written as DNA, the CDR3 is TGTGCCAGCAGCCCAGGGGGGTACAACTACGAGCAGTACTTC.

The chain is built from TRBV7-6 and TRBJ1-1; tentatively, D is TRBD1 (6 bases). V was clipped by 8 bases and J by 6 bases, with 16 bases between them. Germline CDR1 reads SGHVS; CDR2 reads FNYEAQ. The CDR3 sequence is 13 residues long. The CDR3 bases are TGTGCCAGCGGATTCCAGGGGAGCCCTGAAGCTTTCTTT. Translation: CASGFQGSPEAFF.

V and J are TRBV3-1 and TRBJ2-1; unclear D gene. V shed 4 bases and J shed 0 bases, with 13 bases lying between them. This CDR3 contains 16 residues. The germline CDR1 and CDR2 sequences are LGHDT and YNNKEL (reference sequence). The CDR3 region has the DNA TGTGCCAGCAGCCCCGTTGACGCTTGCTCCTACAATGAGCAGTTCTTC. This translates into CASSPVDACSYNEQFF.

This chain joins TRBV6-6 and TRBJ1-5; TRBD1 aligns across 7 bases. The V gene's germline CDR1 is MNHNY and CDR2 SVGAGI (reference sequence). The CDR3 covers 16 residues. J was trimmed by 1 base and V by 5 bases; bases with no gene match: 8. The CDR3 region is CASSNWDSQSNQPQHF. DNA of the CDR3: TGTGCCAGCAGTAACTGGGACAGCCAAAGCAATCAGCCCCAGCATTTT.

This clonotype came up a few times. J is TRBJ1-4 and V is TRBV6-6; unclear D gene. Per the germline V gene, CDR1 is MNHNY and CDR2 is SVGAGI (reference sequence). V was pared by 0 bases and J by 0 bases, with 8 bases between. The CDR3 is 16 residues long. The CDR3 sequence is CASSYSRPATNEKLFF. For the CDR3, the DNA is TGTGCCAGCAGTTACTCCAGGCCAGCAACTAATGAAAAACTGTTTTTT.

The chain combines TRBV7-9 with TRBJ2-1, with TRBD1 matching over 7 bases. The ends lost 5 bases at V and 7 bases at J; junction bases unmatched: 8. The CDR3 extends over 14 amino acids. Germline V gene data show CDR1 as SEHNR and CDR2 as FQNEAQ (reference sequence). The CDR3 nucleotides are TGTGCCAGCAGCCCCCGGGACAGCCTTAATGAGCAGTTCTTC. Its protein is CASSPRDSLNEQFF.

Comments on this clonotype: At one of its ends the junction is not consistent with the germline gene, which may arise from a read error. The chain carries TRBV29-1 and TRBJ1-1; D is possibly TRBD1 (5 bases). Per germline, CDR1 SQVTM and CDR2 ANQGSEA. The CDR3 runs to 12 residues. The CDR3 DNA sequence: TGCAGCGTTAACAGGTTGAACAATGAAGCTTTCTTT. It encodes CSVNRLNNEAFF.

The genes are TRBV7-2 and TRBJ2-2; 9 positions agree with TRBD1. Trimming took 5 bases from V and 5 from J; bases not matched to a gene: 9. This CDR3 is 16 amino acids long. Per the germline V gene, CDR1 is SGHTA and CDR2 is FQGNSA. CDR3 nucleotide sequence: TGTGCCAGCAGCCCGATGGACAGGGGAAGAACCGGGGAGCTGTTTTTT. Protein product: CASSPMDRGRTGELFF.

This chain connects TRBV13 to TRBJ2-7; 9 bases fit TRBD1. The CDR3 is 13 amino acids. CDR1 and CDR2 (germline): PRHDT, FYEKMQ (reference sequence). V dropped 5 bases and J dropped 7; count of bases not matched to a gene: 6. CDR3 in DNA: TGTGCCAGCAGCCGGGACAGGGTTCGGGAGCAGTACTTC. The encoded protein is CASSRDRVREQYF.

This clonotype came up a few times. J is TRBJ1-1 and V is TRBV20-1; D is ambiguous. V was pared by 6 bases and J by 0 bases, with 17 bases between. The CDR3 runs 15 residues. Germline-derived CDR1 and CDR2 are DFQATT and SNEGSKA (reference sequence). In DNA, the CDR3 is TGCAGTGCCCGAGGTTTACTGGAGATGAACACTGAAGCTTTCTTT. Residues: CSARGLLEMNTEAFF.

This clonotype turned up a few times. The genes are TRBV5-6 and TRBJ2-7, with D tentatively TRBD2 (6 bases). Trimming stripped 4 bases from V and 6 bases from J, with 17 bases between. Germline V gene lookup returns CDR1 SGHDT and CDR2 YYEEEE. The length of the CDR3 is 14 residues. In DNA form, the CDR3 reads TGTGCCAGCAGCCGGCCGAGCCAGGGAGGCGAGCAGTACTTC. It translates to CASSRPSQGGEQYF.

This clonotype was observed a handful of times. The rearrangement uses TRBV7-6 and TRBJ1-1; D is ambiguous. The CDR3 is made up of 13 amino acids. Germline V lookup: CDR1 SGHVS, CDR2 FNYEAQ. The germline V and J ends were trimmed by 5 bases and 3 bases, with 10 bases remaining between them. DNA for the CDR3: TGTGCCAGCAGCCCCGCGGGCCACACTGAAGCTTTCTTT. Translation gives CASSPAGHTEAFF. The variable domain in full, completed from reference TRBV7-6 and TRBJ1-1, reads GAGVSQSPRYKVTKRGQDVALRCDPISGHVSLYWYRQALGQGPEFLTYFNYEAQQDKSGLPNDRFSAERPEGSISTLTIQRTEQRDSAMYRCASSPAGHTEAFFGQGTRLTVV.

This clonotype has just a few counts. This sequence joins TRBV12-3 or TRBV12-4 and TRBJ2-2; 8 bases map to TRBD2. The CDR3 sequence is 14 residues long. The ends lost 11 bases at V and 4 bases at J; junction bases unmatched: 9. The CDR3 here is CAVTGGPGTGELFF. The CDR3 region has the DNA TGTGCCGTAACGGGGGGGCCTGGCACCGGGGAGCTGTTTTTT.